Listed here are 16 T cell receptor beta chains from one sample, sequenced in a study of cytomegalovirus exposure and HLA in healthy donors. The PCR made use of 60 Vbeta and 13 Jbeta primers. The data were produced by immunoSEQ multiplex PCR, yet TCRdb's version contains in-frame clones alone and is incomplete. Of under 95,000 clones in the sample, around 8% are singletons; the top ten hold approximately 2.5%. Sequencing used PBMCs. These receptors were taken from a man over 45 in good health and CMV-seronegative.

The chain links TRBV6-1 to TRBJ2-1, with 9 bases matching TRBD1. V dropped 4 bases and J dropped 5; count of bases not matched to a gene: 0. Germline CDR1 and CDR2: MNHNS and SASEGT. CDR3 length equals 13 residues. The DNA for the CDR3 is TGTGCCAGCAGTGGGGACAGGGACAATGAGCAGTTCTTC. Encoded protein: CASSGDRDNEQFF.

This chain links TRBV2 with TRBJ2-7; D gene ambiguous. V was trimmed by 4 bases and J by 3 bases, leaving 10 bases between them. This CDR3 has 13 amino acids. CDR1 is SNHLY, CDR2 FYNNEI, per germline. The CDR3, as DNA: TGTGCCAGCAGTGTGGGCCGTGACTACGAGCAGTACTTC. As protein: CASSVGRDYEQYF.

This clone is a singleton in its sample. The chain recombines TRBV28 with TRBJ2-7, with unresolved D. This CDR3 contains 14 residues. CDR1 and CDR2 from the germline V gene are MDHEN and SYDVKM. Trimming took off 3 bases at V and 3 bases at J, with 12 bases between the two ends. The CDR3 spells CASSFHDRSYEQYF. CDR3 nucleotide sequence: TGTGCCAGCAGTTTCCACGATCGTAGCTACGAGCAGTACTTC.

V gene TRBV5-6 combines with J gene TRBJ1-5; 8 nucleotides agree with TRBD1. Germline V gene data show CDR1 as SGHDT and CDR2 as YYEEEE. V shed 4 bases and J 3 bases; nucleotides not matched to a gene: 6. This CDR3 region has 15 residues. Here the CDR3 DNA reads TGTGCCAGCAGCACCGGACAGGGAATCAATCAGCCCCAGCATTTT. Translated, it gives CASSTGQGINQPQHF.

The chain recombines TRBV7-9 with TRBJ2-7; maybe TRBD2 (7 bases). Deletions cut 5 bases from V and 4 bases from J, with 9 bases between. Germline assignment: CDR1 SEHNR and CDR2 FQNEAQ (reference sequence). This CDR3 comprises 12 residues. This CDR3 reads CASSRGGYEQYF. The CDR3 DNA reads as TGTGCCAGCAGCAGGGGGGGATACGAGCAGTACTTC.

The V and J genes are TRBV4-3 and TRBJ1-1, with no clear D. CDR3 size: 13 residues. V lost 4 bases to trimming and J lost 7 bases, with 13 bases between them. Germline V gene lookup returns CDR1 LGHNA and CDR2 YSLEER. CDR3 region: CASSPRHHVEAFF. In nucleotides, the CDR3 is TGCGCCAGCAGCCCCAGACACCACGTTGAAGCTTTCTTT.

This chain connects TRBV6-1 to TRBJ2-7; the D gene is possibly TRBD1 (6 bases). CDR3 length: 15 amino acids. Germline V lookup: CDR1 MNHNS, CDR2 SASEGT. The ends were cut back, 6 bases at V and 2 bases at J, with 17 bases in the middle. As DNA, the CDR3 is TGTGCCAGCAGCAGGAACCGGGACACGACCTACGAGCAGTACTTC. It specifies CASSRNRDTTYEQYF.

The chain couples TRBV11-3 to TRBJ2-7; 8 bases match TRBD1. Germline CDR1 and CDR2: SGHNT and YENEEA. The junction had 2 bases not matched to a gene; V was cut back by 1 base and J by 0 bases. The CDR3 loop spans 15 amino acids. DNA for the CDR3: TGTGCCAGCAGCTTAGGACAGGGGCGCTCCTACGAGCAGTACTTC. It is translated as CASSLGQGRSYEQYF.

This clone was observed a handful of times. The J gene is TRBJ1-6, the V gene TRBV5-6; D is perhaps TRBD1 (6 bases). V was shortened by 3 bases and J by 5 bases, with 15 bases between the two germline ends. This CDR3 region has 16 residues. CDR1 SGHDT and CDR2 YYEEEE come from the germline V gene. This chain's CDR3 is CASSSRQARNNSPLHF. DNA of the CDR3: TGTGCCAGCAGCTCTCGACAGGCTAGGAATAATTCACCCCTCCACTTT.

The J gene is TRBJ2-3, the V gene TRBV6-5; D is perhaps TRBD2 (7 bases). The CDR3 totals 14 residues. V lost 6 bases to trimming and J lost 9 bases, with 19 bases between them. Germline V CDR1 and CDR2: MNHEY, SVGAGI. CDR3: CASSQSRGAGTQYF. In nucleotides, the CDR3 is TGTGCCAGCAGCCAAAGTCGGGGGGCCGGGACGCAGTATTTT.

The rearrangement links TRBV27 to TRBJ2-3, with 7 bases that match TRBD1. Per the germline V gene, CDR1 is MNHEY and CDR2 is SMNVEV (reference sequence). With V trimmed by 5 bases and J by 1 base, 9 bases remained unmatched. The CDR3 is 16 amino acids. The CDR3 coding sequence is TGTGCCAGCAGTACACCCTGGACAGGCCGCACAGATACGCAGTATTTT. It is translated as CASSTPWTGRTDTQYF.

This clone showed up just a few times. The CDR3 coding sequence is TGTGCCAGCAGCCCTGACAGGGACGAGCAGTACTTC. Amino acid sequence: CASSPDRDEQYF. This chain connects TRBV5-4 to TRBJ2-7, with 7 bases fitting TRBD1. V was pared by 4 bases and J by 5 bases, with 3 bases of the junction left unmatched. The CDR3 extends over 12 amino acids. Germline-derived CDR1 and CDR2 are SGHNT and YYREEE (reference sequence). Based on the CDR3 plus reference TRBV5-4 and TRBJ2-7, the full variable domain is ETGVTQSPTHLIKTRGQQVTLRCSSQSGHNTVSWYQQALGQGPQFIFQYYREEENGRGNFPPRFSGLQFPNYSSELNVNALELDDSALYLCASSPDRDEQYFGPGTRLTVT.

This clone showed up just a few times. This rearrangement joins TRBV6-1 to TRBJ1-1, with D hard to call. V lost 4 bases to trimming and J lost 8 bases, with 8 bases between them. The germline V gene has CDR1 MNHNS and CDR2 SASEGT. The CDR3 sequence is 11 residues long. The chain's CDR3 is CASSGAPEAFF. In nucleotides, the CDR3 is TGTGCCAGCAGTGGGGCCCCCGAAGCTTTCTTT.

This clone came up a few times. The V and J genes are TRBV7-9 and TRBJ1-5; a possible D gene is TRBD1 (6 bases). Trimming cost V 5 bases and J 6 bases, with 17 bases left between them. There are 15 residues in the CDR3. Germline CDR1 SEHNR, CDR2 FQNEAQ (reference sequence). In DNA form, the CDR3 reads TGTGCCAGCAGCCCGACAGGAGTGGCTATTCAGCCCCAGCATTTT. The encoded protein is CASSPTGVAIQPQHF.

The chain's CDR3 is CASSFRLEETQYF. Here the CDR3 DNA reads TGTGCCAGCAGCTTCCGACTGGAAGAGACCCAGTACTTC. This chain links TRBV9 with TRBJ2-5; D is unresolved. The germline V gene has CDR1 SGDLS and CDR2 YYNGEE. V was pared by 4 bases and J by 3 bases, with 10 bases between. The CDR3 sequence is 13 residues long. The whole variable domain, filled in from reference TRBV9 and TRBJ2-5, reads DSGVTQTPKHLITATGQRVTLRCSPRSGDLSVYWYQQSLDQGLQFLIQYYNGEERAKGNILERFSAQQFPDLHSELNLSSLELGDSALYFCASSFRLEETQYFGPGTRLLVL.

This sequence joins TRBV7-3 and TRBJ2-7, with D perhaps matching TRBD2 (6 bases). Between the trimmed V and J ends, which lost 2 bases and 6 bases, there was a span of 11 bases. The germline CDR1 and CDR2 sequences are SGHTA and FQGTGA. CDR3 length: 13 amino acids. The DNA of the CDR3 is TGTGCCAGCAGCTTATCTGGGGGGTTCGAGCAGTACTTC. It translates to CASSLSGGFEQYF.